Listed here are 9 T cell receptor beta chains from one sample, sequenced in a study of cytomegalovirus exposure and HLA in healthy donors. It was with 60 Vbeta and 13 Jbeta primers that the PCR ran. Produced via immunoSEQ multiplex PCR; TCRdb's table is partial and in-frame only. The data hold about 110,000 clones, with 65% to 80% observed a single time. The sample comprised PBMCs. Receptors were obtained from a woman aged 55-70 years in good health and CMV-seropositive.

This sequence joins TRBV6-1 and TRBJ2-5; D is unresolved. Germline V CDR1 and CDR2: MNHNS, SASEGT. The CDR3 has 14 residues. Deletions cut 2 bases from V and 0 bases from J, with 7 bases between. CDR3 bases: TGTGCCAGCAGTGAATTCAGGTACCAAGAGACCCAGTACTTC. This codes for CASSEFRYQETQYF.

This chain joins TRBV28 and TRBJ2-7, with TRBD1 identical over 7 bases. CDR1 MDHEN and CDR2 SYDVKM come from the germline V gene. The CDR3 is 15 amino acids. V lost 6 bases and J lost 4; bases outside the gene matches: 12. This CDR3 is CASRLTGTAHYEQYF. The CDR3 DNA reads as TGTGCCAGCAGGCTTACCGGGACAGCCCATTACGAGCAGTACTTC.

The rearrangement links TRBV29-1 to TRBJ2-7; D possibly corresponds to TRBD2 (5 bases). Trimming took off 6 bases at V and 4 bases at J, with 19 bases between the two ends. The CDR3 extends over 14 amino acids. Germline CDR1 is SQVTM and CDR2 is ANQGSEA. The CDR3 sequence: CSVGSLEVGYEQYF. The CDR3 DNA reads TGCAGCGTGGGGAGTTTAGAGGTTGGTTACGAGCAGTACTTC.

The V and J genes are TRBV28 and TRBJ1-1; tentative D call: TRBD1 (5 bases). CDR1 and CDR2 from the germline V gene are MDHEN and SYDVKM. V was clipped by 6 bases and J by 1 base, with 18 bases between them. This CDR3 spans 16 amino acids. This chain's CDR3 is CASSTLWAGQNTEAFF. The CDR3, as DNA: TGTGCCAGCAGCACCCTTTGGGCAGGGCAGAACACTGAAGCTTTCTTT.

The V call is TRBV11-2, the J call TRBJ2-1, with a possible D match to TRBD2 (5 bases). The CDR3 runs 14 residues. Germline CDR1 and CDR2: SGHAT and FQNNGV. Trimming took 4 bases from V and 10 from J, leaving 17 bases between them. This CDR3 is CASSSLTGIGEQFF. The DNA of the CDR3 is TGTGCCAGCAGCTCTTTGACCGGGATAGGGGAGCAGTTCTTC.

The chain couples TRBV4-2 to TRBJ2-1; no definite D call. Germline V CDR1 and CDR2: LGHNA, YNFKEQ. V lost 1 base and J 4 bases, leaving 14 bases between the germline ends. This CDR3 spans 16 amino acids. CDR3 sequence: CASSQGSSEVYNEQFF. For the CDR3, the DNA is TGTGCCAGCAGCCAAGGCTCTAGTGAGGTTTACAATGAGCAGTTCTTC.

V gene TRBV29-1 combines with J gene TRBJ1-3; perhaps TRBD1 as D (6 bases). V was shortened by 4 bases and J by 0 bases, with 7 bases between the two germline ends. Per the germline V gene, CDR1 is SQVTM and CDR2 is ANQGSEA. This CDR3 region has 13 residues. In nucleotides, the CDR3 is TGCAGCGTTGCGGGACACTCTGGAAACACCATATATTTT. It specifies CSVAGHSGNTIYF.

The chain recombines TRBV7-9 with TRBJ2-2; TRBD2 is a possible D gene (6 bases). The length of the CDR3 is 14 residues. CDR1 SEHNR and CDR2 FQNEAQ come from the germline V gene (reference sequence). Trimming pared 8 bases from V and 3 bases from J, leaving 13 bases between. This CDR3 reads CASAAERDTGELFF. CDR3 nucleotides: TGTGCCAGCGCAGCGGAGCGGGACACCGGGGAGCTGTTTTTT.

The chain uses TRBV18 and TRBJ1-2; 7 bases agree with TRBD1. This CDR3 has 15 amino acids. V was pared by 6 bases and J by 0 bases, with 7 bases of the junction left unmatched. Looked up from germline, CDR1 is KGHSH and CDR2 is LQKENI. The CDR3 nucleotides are TGTGCCAGCTCCCGACGACAGGGCTCTAACTATGGCTACACCTTC. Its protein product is CASSRRQGSNYGYTF.